This is a list of T cell receptor beta chains from one sample in a study of blood T cells in healthy people across ages. In TCRdb, the 5' RACE reads were re-called with MiXCR into one record per CDR3 protein. This sample has about 1,500,000 distinct CDR3 sequences, with approximately 42% found just once. The sequenced material came from blood. All receptors come from a woman aged 18-30 years in good health. The CDR3 runs from the conserved cysteine through the conserved F or W. The order of the fields is D gene, clone size, V gene, J gene, CDR3 protein, CDR3 DNA. D genes are given only for firm matches. Clone size, where shown, is once, few, many, or a class for clones that have expanded.

>.|.|TRBV29-1|TRBJ2-5
CSSGPTASSEQYF
TGCAGCTCGGGCCCTACGGCGTCTAGTGAGCAGTACTTC
>.|.|TRBV27|TRBJ2-1
CASSPGQWTYNEQFF
TGTGCCAGCAGTCCCGGACAGTGGACCTACAATGAGCAGTTCTTC
>TRBD2|.|TRBV10-3|TRBJ2-2
CAISDVNSGGAGELFF
TGTGCCATCAGTGACGTTAACAGCGGGGGGGCTGGGGAGCTGTTTTTT
>.|.|TRBV3-1|TRBJ1-6
CASSQVFSPLHF
TGTGCCAGCAGCCAAGTCTTTTCACCCCTCCACTTT
>.|.|TRBV28|TRBJ2-7
CASRRELRNEQYF
TGTGCCAGCAGACGGGAATTGCGAAATGAGCAGTACTTC
>TRBD2|few|TRBV28|TRBJ2-3
CASSSWPGLETVGTDTQYF
TGTGCCAGCAGTTCCTGGCCGGGACTAGAGACGGTAGGGACAGATACGCAGTATTTT
>.|few|TRBV12-3/TRBV12-4|TRBJ2-7
CASTAPGYYEQYF
TGTGCCAGCACTGCCCCCGGATACTACGAGCAGTACTTC
>.|.|TRBV10-3|TRBJ1-2
CAISESNKGGYTF
TGTGCCATCAGTGAGTCGAATAAAGGTGGCTACACCTTC
>.|.|TRBV11-2|TRBJ2-3
CASSFTLGGRTADTQYF
TGTGCCAGCAGCTTTACGCTGGGCGGGCGTACTGCAGATACGCAGTATTTT
>TRBD2|.|TRBV7-8|TRBJ2-1
CASSSWTSGSVNEQFF
TGTGCCAGCAGCTCCTGGACTAGCGGGAGTGTCAATGAGCAGTTCTTC
>.|.|TRBV5-4|TRBJ2-7
CASSLRGGTPYEQYF
TGTGCCAGCAGCTTGAGAGGGGGGACCCCCTACGAGCAGTACTTC
>.|.|TRBV6-1|TRBJ2-1
CASRGSAGIYNEQFF
TGTGCCAGCAGAGGGTCAGCAGGGATCTACAATGAGCAGTTCTTC
>.|.|TRBV20-1|TRBJ1-5
CSARAGRGSSNQPQHF
TGCAGTGCTAGAGCTGGTAGAGGATCCAGCAATCAGCCCCAGCATTTT
>.|few|TRBV13|TRBJ2-5
CASSSTTWQETQYF
TGTGCCAGCAGCTCCACGACGTGGCAAGAGACCCAGTACTTC
>TRBD2|.|TRBV10-1|TRBJ2-1
CASSPAGAGGYNEQFF
TGCGCCAGCAGTCCGGCGGGGGCGGGGGGATACAATGAGCAGTTCTTC
>.|many|TRBV5-5|TRBJ2-5
CASSLIRVETQYF
TGTGCCAGCAGCTTGATCAGGGTCGAGACCCAGTACTTC
>.|few|TRBV7-9|TRBJ2-5
CASSLGVSGNEQYF
TGTGCCAGCAGCTTAGGGGTGTCGGGCAATGAGCAGTACTTC
>.|.|TRBV5-1|TRBJ1-2
CANSLLSAADGYTF
TGCGCCAACAGCTTGTTGTCCGCGGCGGATGGCTACACCTTC
>TRBD2|few|TRBV28|TRBJ2-7
CASKVSGSSYEQYF
TGTGCCAGCAAGGTGAGCGGGAGCTCCTACGAGCAGTACTTC
>TRBD1|.|TRBV28|TRBJ1-2
CASSQGVRGYTF
TGTGCCAGCAGCCAGGGGGTTAGGGGCTACACCTTC
>TRBD1|.|TRBV20-1|TRBJ1-1
CSAREDRVHSGAFF
TGCAGTGCTAGAGAGGACAGGGTCCATAGCGGAGCTTTCTTT
>.|.|TRBV5-1|TRBJ2-1
CASSQGSYGNEQFF
TGCGCCAGCAGCCAGGGTTCTTATGGCAATGAGCAGTTCTTC
>TRBD2|.|TRBV5-8|TRBJ2-5
CASSGLAGEEQYF
TGTGCCAGCAGCGGTCTTGCGGGAGAAGAGCAGTACTTC
>.|.|TRBV6-5|TRBJ1-1
CASSYVGTTNTEAFF
TGTGCCAGCAGTTACGTCGGGACAACGAACACTGAAGCTTTCTTT
>TRBD2|few|TRBV5-1|TRBJ2-1
CASASTSGNYNEQFF
TGCGCCAGCGCCTCAACTAGCGGGAACTACAATGAGCAGTTCTTC
>.|few|TRBV5-1|TRBJ2-7
CASSPPEPSEQYF
TGCGCCAGCAGCCCGCCAGAGCCCAGCGAGCAGTACTTC
>TRBD2|.|TRBV13|TRBJ2-7
CASSHGLADYNEQYF
TGTGCCAGCAGCCACGGACTAGCGGACTACAATGAGCAGTACTTC
>.|.|TRBV28|TRBJ2-5
CASSLSGLGLQETQYF
TGTGCCAGCAGTTTATCGGGACTGGGGCTCCAAGAGACCCAGTACTTC